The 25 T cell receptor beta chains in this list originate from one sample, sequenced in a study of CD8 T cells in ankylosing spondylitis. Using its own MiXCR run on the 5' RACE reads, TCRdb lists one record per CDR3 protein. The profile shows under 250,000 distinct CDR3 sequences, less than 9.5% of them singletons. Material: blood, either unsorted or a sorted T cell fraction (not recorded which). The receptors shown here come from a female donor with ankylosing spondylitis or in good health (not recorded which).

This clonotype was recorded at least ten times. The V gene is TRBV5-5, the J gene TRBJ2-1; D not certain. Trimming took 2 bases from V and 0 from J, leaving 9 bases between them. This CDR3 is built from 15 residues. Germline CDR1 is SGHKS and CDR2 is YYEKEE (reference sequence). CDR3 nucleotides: TGTGCCAGCAGCTTCAAGCCGAGCTCCTACAATGAGCAGTTCTTC. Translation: CASSFKPSSYNEQFF.

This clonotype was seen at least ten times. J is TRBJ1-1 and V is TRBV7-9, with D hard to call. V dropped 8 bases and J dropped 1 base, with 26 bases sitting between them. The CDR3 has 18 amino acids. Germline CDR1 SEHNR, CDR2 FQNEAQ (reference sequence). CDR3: CASVPSLGIVGANTEAFF. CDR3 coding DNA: TGTGCCAGCGTCCCCTCCCTCGGGATCGTTGGAGCGAACACTGAAGCTTTCTTT.

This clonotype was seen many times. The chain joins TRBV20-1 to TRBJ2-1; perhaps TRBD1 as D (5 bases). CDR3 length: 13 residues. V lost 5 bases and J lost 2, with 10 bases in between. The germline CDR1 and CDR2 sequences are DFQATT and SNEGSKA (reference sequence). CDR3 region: CSASDSAYNEQFF. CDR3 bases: TGCAGTGCTTCTGACAGTGCCTACAATGAGCAGTTCTTC.

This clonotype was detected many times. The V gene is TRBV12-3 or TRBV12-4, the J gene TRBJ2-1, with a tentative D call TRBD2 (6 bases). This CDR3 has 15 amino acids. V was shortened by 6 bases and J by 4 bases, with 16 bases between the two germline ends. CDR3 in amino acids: CASSPRWRGYNEQFF. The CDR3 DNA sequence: TGTGCCAGCAGCCCTAGGTGGCGGGGTTACAATGAGCAGTTCTTC.

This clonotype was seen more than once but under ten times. The CDR3 region has the DNA TGTGCCAGCAGTCGGGGCCAATTGGCAGATACGCAGTATTTT. It translates to CASSRGQLADTQYF. The chain links TRBV7-2 to TRBJ2-3; D could derive from TRBD1 or TRBD2 (5 bases each). Trimming removed 6 bases from V and 4 bases from J, with 14 bases in between. This CDR3 region has 14 residues. In germline, CDR1 is SGHTA, CDR2 FQGNSA.

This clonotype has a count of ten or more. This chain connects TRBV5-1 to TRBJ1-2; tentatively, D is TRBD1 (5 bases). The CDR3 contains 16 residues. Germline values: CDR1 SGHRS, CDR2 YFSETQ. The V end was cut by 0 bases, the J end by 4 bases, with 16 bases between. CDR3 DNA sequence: TGCGCCAGCAGCTTGGACCGGGGCCCTAGGTCCTATGGCTACACCTTC. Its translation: CASSLDRGPRSYGYTF.

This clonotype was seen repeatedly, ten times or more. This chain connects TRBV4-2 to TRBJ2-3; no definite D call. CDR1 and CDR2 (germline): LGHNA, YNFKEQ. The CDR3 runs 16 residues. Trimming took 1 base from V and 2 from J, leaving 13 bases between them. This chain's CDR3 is CASSQVQATHTDTQYF. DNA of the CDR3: TGTGCCAGCAGCCAAGTTCAGGCCACACACACAGATACGCAGTATTTT.

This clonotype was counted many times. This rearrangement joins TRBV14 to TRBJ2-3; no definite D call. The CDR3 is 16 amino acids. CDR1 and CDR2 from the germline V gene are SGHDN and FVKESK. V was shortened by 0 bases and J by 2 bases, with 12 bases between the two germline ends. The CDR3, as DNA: TGTGCCAGCAGCCAAGATATCGGGCGATTCACAGATACGCAGTATTTT. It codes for CASSQDIGRFTDTQYF. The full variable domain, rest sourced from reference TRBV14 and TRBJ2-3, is EAGVTQFPSHSVIEKGQTVTLRCDPISGHDNLYWYRRVMGKEIKFLLHFVKESKQDESGMPNNRFLAERTGGTYSTLKVQPAELEDSGVYFCASSQDIGRFTDTQYFGPGTRLTVL.

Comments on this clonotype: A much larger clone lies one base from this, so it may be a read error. CDR3 in DNA: TGTGCCAGCAGTGCCGGAGCGCTCCTCGGAAACACCATATATTTT. It codes for CASSAGALLGNTIYF. The genes are TRBV27 and TRBJ1-3; no clear D. The CDR3 is made up of 15 amino acids. The germline gives CDR1 MNHEY, CDR2 SMNVEV (reference sequence). Trimming left V 5 bases short and J 4 bases short, with 15 bases between.

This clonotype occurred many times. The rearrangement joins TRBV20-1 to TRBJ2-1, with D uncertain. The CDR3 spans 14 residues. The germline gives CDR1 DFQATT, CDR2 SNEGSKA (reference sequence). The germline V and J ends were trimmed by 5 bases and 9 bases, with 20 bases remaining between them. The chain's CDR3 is CSASQAGRPAEQFF. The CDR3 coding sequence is TGCAGTGCTTCCCAAGCCGGGCGACCCGCTGAGCAGTTCTTC.

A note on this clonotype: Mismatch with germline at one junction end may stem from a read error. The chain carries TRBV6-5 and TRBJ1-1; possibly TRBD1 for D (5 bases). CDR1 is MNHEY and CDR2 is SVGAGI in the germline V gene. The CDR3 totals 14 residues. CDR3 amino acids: CVSSYRGMNTEAFF. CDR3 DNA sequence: TGTGTCAGCAGTTATAGGGGAATGAACACTGAAGCTTTCTTT.

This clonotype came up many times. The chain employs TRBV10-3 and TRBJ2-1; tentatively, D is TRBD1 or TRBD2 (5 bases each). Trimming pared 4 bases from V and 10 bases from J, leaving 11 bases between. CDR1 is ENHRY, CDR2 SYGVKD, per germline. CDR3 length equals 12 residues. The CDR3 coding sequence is TGTGCCATCAGTGCCGGGGCCCCAGAGCAGTTCTTC. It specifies CAISAGAPEQFF.

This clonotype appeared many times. The CDR3 DNA sequence: TGTGCCAGCAGATCTGGACAGGGAGTGGAGGGCTACACCTTC. It specifies CASRSGQGVEGYTF. The chain combines TRBV4-2 with TRBJ1-2; 8 bases align to TRBD1. CDR1 and CDR2 (germline): LGHNA, YNFKEQ. Trimming removed 6 bases from V and 8 bases from J; junction bases left unmatched: 11. The length of the CDR3 is 14 residues.

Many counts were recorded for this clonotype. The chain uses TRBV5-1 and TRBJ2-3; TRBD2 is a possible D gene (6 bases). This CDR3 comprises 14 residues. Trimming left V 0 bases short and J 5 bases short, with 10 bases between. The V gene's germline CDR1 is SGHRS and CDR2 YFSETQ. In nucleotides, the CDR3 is TGCGCCAGCAGCTTGGAAAAAGCGGGAGATACGCAGTATTTT. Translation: CASSLEKAGDTQYF.

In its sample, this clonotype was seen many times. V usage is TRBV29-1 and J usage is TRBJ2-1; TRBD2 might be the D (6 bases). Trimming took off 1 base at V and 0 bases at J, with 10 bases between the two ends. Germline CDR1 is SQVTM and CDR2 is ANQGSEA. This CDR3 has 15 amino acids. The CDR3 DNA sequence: TGCAGCGTTGAAGGGCGGGAATACTCCTACAATGAGCAGTTCTTC. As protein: CSVEGREYSYNEQFF.

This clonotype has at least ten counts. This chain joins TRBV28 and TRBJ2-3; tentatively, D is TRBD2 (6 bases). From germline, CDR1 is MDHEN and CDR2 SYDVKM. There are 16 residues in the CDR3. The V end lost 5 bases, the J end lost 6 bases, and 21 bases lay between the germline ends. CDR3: CASSLGRGGERDTQYF. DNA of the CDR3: TGTGCCAGCAGTCTGGGCCGTGGCGGGGAAAGGGATACGCAGTATTTT.

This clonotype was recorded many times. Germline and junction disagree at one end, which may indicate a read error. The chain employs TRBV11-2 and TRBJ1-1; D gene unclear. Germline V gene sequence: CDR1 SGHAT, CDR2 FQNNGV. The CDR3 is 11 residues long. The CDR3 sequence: CASSLSYSLYF. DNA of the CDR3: TGTGCCAGCAGCTTAAGTTACAGCCTCTACTTT.

CDR3 coding DNA: TGTGCCAGCTCAACGTCTCCCGTGGTGGACAGGAACACTGAAGCTTTCTTT. Its protein is CASSTSPVVDRNTEAFF. J is TRBJ1-1 and V is TRBV18; D might be TRBD1 (6 bases). The V gene's germline CDR1 is KGHSH and CDR2 LQKENI. The CDR3 has 17 amino acids. Between the trimmed V and J ends, which lost 5 bases and 1 base, there was a span of 20 bases.

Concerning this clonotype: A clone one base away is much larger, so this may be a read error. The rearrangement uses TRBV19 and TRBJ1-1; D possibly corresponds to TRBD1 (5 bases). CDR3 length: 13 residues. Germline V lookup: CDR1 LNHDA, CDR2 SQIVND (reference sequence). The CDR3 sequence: CVSSGMRGTEAFF. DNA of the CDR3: TGTGTCAGTAGTGGTATGAGGGGCACTGAAGCTTTCTTT.

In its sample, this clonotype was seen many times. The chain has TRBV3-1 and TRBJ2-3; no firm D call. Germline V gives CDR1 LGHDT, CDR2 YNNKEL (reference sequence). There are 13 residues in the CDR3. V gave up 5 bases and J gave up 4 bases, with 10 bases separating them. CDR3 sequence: CASSSAVADTQYF. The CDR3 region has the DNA TGTGCCAGCAGCTCCGCAGTGGCAGATACGCAGTATTTT.

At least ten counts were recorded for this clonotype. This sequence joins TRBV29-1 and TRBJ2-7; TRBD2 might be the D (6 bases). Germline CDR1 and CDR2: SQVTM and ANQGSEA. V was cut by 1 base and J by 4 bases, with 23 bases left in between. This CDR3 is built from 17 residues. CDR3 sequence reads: CSVEVRGDSIPVYEQYF. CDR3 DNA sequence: TGCAGCGTTGAAGTAAGAGGGGACTCGATCCCTGTGTACGAGCAGTACTTC.

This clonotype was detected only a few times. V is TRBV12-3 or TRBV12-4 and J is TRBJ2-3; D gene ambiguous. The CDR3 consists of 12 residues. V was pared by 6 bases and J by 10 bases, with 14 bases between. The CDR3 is CASSLSSSAQYF. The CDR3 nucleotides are TGTGCCAGCAGCTTGTCATCCTCTGCGCAGTATTTT.

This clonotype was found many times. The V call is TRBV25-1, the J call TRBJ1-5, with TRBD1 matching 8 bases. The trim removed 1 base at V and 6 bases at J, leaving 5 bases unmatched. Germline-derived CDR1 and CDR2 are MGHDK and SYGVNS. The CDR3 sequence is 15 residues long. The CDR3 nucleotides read TGTGCCAGCAGTGAATTGGACAGGGAGGGTCAGCCCCAGCATTTT. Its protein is CASSELDREGQPQHF.

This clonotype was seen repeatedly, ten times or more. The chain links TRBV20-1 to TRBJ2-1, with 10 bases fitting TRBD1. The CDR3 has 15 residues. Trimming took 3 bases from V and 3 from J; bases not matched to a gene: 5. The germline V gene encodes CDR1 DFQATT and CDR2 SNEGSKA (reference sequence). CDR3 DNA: TGCAGTGCTAGTTCCGGGGACAGGGGCTACAATGAGCAGTTCTTC. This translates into CSASSGDRGYNEQFF.

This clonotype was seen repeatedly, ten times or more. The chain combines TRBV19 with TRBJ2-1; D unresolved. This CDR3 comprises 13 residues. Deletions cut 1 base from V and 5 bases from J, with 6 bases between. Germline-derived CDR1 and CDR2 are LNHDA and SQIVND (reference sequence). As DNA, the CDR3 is TGTGCCAGTAGTATAGGTTCCAACAATGAGCAGTTCTTC. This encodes CASSIGSNNEQFF. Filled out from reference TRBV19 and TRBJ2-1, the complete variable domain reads DGGITQSPKYLFRKEGQNVTLSCEQNLNHDAMYWYRQDPGQGLRLIYYSQIVNDFQKGDIAEGYSVSREKKESFPLTVTSAQKNPTAFYLCASSIGSNNEQFFGPGTRLTVL.